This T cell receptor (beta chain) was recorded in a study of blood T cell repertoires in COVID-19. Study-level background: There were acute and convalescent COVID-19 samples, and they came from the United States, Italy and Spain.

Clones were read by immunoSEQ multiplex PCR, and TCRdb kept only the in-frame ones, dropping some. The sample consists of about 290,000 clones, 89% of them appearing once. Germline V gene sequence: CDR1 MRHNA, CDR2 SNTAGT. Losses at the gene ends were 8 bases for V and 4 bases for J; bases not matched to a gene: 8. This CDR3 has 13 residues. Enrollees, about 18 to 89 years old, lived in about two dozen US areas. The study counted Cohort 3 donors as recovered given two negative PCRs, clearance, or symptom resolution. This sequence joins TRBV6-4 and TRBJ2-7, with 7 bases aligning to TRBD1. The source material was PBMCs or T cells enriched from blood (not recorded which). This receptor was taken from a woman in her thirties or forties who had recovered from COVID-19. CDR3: CASSRDRDYEQYF. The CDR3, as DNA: TGTGCCAGCTCCCGGGACAGAGATTACGAGCAGTACTTC.